Listed here are 2 T cell receptor beta chains from one sample, sequenced in a study of cytomegalovirus exposure and HLA in healthy donors. 13 Jbeta primers and 60 Vbeta primers were used for the PCR. Using immunoSEQ multiplex PCR, the repertoire was profiled, and TCRdb retains in-frame clones only, with some absent. In the table there are 110,000 or so clones, roughly 70% of which are singletons. The sequencing input was PBMCs. These receptors originate from a woman between 50 and 59 years old in good health and CMV-seropositive.

In this sample, this clone turned up many times. This rearrangement joins TRBV7-9 to TRBJ2-5, with TRBD1 matching 7 bases. CDR3 length: 17 residues. V was pared by 5 bases and J by 1 base, with 13 bases of the junction left unmatched. The germline CDR1 and CDR2 sequences are SEHNR and FQNEAQ (reference sequence). CDR3 DNA: TGTGCCAGCAGCCTAGAGACAGGGCCCTACTTCCAAGAGACCCAGTACTTC. Translated, it gives CASSLETGPYFQETQYF.

This clone was counted once. The chain employs TRBV12-5 and TRBJ2-1; 7 bases match TRBD2. With V trimmed by 1 base and J by 3 bases, 6 bases remained unmatched. The CDR3 runs to 16 residues. CDR1 LGHNT and CDR2 FRNRAP come from the germline V gene. The CDR3 nucleotides read TGTGCTAGTGGTTTGGCCTCGGGGGGTCTCTACAATGAGCAGTTCTTC. Its protein is CASGLASGGLYNEQFF.